This is a list of T cell receptor beta chains from one sample in a study of early T cells in non-severe SARS-CoV-2 infection. Each CDR3 protein is one row after TCRdb ran MiXCR on the 5' RACE reads. The top ten clones hold around 2.8% of a sample with 43,000 or so distinct CDR3 sequences, about 4% of them seen once. Sequencing used whole blood. The origin of the receptors is an adult who was a healthcare worker with PCR-confirmed SARS-CoV-2 infection or an uninfected control (not recorded which). CDR3s include the opening cysteine and the closing phenylalanine or tryptophan. A D gene is named only where the DNA matches it firmly. Clone size is not always given. Where it is, it says once, few, many or a class for expanded clones.

d_call j_call v_call clone_size cdr3_aa cdr3_nt
. TRBJ2-5 TRBV7-2 many CASSDEIVRGAMIETQYF TGTGCCAGCAGCGATGAAATAGTGAGGGGGGCTATGATAGAGACCCAGTACTTC
TRBD1 TRBJ2-1 TRBV20-1 many CSARKTGTGVYNEQFF TGCAGTGCTAGGAAGACCGGGACAGGGGTTTACAATGAGCAGTTCTTC
. TRBJ2-1 TRBV4-2 many CASSPETGSNEQFF TGTGCCAGCAGCCCAGAAACAGGGAGCAATGAGCAGTTCTTC
. TRBJ2-1 TRBV13 few CASGRDRNFNEQFF TGTGCCAGCGGGCGGGACAGAAACTTCAATGAGCAGTTCTTC
. TRBJ2-3 TRBV7-3 . CASSLSGVMDTQYF TGTGCCAGCAGCTTAAGCGGGGTCATGGATACGCAGTATTTT
. TRBJ1-4 TRBV3-1 many CASSQGVSGGRGGEKLFF TGTGCCAGCAGCCAAGGGGTGAGCGGAGGCAGGGGAGGAGAAAAACTGTTTTTT
TRBD1 TRBJ1-6 TRBV25-1 many CASTRTGYNSPLHF TGTGCCAGCACAAGGACAGGATATAATTCACCCCTCCACTTT
TRBD1 TRBJ1-6 TRBV30 few CAWRDRVTSPLHF TGTGCCTGGAGGGACAGGGTGACTTCACCCCTCCACTTT
TRBD1 TRBJ2-2 TRBV12-3/TRBV12-4 many CASSSRTGATGELFF TGTGCCAGCAGTAGCCGGACAGGGGCCACCGGGGAGCTGTTTTTT
. TRBJ2-5 TRBV12-3/TRBV12-4 many CASSPTGETQYF TGTGCCAGCAGCCCGACGGGTGAGACCCAGTACTTC
. TRBJ1-2 TRBV6-2/TRBV6-3 many CARTSDRIHNNYGYTF TGTGCCAGAACATCCGACCGAATCCATAATAACTATGGCTACACCTTC
. TRBJ2-4 TRBV19 few CASSTRDLEAKNIQYF TGTGCCAGTAGTACCCGGGACCTCGAAGCCAAAAACATTCAGTACTTC
. TRBJ1-1 TRBV5-1 many CASSLGPGTTEAFF TGCGCCAGCAGCTTGGGGCCAGGAACAACTGAAGCTTTCTTT
TRBD2 TRBJ2-5 TRBV2 many CAIREGTGETQYF TGTGCCATCAGGGAGGGGACGGGGGAGACCCAGTACTTC
. TRBJ2-6 TRBV7-8 many CASSLRPPGRAKAGANVLTF TGTGCCAGCAGCCTACGTCCTCCGGGACGGGCCAAGGCTGGGGCCAACGTCCTGACTTTC
. TRBJ2-7 TRBV12-3/TRBV12-4 many CASSLSVWVYEQYF TGTGCCAGCAGTTTGAGTGTTTGGGTCTACGAGCAGTACTTC
. TRBJ2-7 TRBV19 . CASSQGHEQYF TGTGCCAGTAGCCAGGGTCACGAGCAGTACTTC
. TRBJ1-4 TRBV4-1 many CASSIQPNEKLFF TGCGCCAGCAGCATTCAGCCTAATGAAAAACTGTTTTTT
TRBD2 TRBJ2-3 TRBV30 many CAWSRSLTSGGTDTQYF TGTGCCTGGAGCCGATCCCTCACTAGCGGGGGAACAGATACGCAGTATTTT
. TRBJ2-1 TRBV12-3/TRBV12-4 . CASSLARTPSNEQFF TGTGCCAGCAGTTTAGCCCGTACCCCCTCCAATGAGCAGTTCTTC
. TRBJ2-3 TRBV7-8 many CASSFLGQSTDTQYF TGTGCCAGCAGCTTCCTGGGCCAGTCAACAGATACGCAGTATTTT
. TRBJ2-1 TRBV11-2 . CASSAQGSYNEQFF TGTGCCAGCAGCGCTCAGGGGTCCTACAATGAGCAGTTCTTC
. TRBJ2-2 TRBV20-1 many CSARWSGRVGTGELFF TGCAGCGCCCGCTGGAGCGGCCGAGTCGGAACCGGGGAGCTGTTTTTT
. TRBJ2-1 TRBV6-5 many CASSKSSGGLEFF TGTGCCAGCAGTAAATCCTCTGGCGGCCTGGAGTTCTTC
TRBD1 TRBJ1-2 TRBV7-3 many CASSPQGDYGYTF TGTGCCAGCAGCCCCCAGGGGGACTATGGCTACACCTTC
. TRBJ1-1 TRBV2 many CASSERTLRAFF TGTGCCAGCAGTGAAAGAACACTGAGGGCTTTCTTT
. TRBJ1-2 TRBV5-6 many CASRTLGGHSYGYTF TGTGCCAGCAGAACACTTGGGGGCCACAGCTATGGCTACACCTTC
. TRBJ1-2 TRBV20-1 many CSASSGRPVGYTF TGCAGTGCTAGCTCGGGCCGCCCAGTTGGCTACACCTTC
. TRBJ2-3 TRBV7-2 many CASSPPGSSDTQYF TGTGCCAGCAGCCCGCCCGGGAGCTCAGATACGCAGTATTTT
. TRBJ2-5 TRBV7-9 many CASSFVSQETQYF TGTGCCAGCAGCTTCGTCAGTCAAGAGACCCAGTACTTC
TRBD1 TRBJ1-3 TRBV2 many CASSFRQGLLSGNTIYF TGTGCCAGCAGTTTTCGACAGGGTCTCCTCTCTGGAAACACCATATATTTT
TRBD1 TRBJ2-2 TRBV20-1 many CSARDGQAVTGELFF TGCAGTGCTAGGGACGGACAGGCCGTCACCGGGGAGCTGTTTTTT
. TRBJ2-7 TRBV5-1 few CASSNEVYEQYF TGCGCCAGCAGCAATGAAGTGTACGAGCAGTACTTC
TRBD2 TRBJ2-1 TRBV5-4 many CASSSSSLAGGVDEQFF TGTGCCAGCAGTTCGTCATCTCTAGCGGGAGGAGTAGATGAGCAGTTCTTC